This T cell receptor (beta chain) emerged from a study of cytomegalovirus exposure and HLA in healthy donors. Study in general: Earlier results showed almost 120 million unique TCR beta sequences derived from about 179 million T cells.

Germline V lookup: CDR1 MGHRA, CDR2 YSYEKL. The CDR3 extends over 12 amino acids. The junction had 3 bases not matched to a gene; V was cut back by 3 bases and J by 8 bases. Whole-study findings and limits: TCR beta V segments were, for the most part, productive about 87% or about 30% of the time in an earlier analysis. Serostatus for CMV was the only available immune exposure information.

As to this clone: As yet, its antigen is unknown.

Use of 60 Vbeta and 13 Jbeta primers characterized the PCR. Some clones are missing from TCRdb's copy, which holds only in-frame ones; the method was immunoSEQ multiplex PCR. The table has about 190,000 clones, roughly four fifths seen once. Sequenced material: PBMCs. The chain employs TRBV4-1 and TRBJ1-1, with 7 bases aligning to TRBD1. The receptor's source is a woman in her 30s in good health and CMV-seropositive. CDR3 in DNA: TGCGCCAGCAGCCACCCACAGGGGGAAGCTTTCTTT. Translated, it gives CASSHPQGEAFF.